The 8 T cell receptor beta chains below come from one sample, sequenced in a study of identical twins. TCRdb analysed the 5' RACE reads with MiXCR anew, one entry per CDR3 protein. This table holds over 200,000 distinct CDR3 sequences, 6.5% found once. The same data also contributed to another study, on T cells expressing NK-cell markers.

The specimen sequenced was CD8+ T cells sorted from blood. All receptors come from a woman younger than 35 in good health.

V usage is TRBV29-1 and J usage is TRBJ2-2; 8 nucleotides line up with TRBD2. CDR1 is SQVTM and CDR2 is ANQGSEA in the germline V gene. Germline trimming cut 3 bases from V and 3 bases from J; bases unmatched to any gene: 3. The CDR3 runs to 14 residues. CDR3 sequence reads: CSVDSGSYTGELFF. CDR3 nucleotide sequence: TGCAGCGTTGACAGCGGGAGCTACACCGGGGAGCTGTTTTTT.

V gene TRBV3-1 combines with J gene TRBJ2-7, with 9 bases lining up with TRBD1. CDR1 LGHDT and CDR2 YNNKEL come from the germline V gene (reference sequence). V shed 8 bases, J shed 0 bases, and the junction held 2 bases outside the gene matches. This CDR3 region has 13 residues. The CDR3 is CASLDRGSYEQYF. CDR3 in DNA: TGTGCCAGCCTGGACAGGGGCTCCTACGAGCAGTACTTC.

This clonotype was found a few times. The chain carries TRBV7-6 and TRBJ2-3; no clear D. Germline CDR1 is SGHVS and CDR2 is FNYEAQ. V was shortened by 5 bases and J by 4 bases, with 16 bases between the two germline ends. This CDR3 has 15 amino acids. CDR3 DNA sequence: TGTGCCAGCAGCCCATCGGTCGGTAGACCAGATACGCAGTATTTT. It yields the protein CASSPSVGRPDTQYF.

This chain uses TRBV20-1 with TRBJ1-1; no definite D call. Deletions cut 1 base from V and 4 bases from J, with 13 bases between. In germline, CDR1 is DFQATT, CDR2 SNEGSKA (reference sequence). The CDR3 has 14 residues. This chain's CDR3 is CSARGTGSGTEAFF. CDR3 sequence (DNA): TGCAGTGCTAGAGGTACTGGGAGTGGCACTGAAGCTTTCTTT.

This clonotype has only a few counts. The chain has TRBV27 and TRBJ2-5; the D is unclear. CDR1 is MNHEY and CDR2 is SMNVEV in the germline V gene (reference sequence). The V and J ends lost 3 bases and 0 bases respectively, with 5 bases between them. The CDR3 is 13 amino acids. The CDR3 coding sequence is TGTGCCAGCAGTTTGCGGAACCAAGAGACCCAGTACTTC. Residues: CASSLRNQETQYF.

This clonotype was recorded a few times. This chain connects TRBV9 to TRBJ2-1; weak D call: TRBD2 (6 bases). V was trimmed by 0 bases and J by 5 bases, leaving 9 bases between them. The CDR3 is made up of 14 amino acids. Germline values: CDR1 SGDLS, CDR2 YYNGEE. The CDR3 DNA sequence: TGTGCCAGCAGCGTAGACGGGGGAAACAATGAGCAGTTCTTC. Translated, it gives CASSVDGGNNEQFF.

The table lists this clonotype with a few counts. This chain links TRBV7-8 with TRBJ2-7, with D possibly being TRBD2 (5 bases). The CDR3 contains 14 residues. V shed 1 base and J shed 5 bases, with 12 bases lying between them. Germline values: CDR1 SGHVS, CDR2 FQNEAQ. In DNA, the CDR3 is TGTGCCAGCAGCTTAGGGGCGGGCCTCCACGAGCAGTACTTC. Translated, it gives CASSLGAGLHEQYF.

This clonotype appeared many times. The chain employs TRBV3-1 and TRBJ2-7, with 8 bases fitting TRBD1. CDR3 length: 12 residues. Germline CDR1 is LGHDT and CDR2 is YNNKEL (reference sequence). V lost 6 bases and J lost 6; bases outside the gene matches: 4. The CDR3 sequence is CASSLDRGEQYF. The CDR3 coding sequence is TGTGCCAGCAGTCTCGACAGGGGCGAGCAGTACTTC.